The next 13 T cell receptor beta chains were all read from a single sample in a study of CD8+ T cells in alopecia areata. Sorting relied on CD4, CD8alpha, NKG2D, NKG2ACE and other markers applied to pooled cutaneous lymph node cells. The sequencing template was cDNA reverse transcribed from extracted RNA. Sequenced by immunoSEQ multiplex PCR; TCRdb stores in-frame clones only, minus some. In total the sample includes around 300,000 clones, none of them seen once. Sequenced sample: CD4+ T cells sorted from a lymph node. Source of these receptors: a C3H/HeJ mouse with alopecia areata. The MHC haplotype of this mouse line is H2-k.

This clone has a count of ten or more. Gene labels here are mouse ones. Here the CDR3 reads CASSLDRDWGAQDTQYF. Incomplete CDR3 DNA: TGTGCAAGCAGCTTAGACCGGGACTGGGGGGCTCAAGAC. The chain recombines TRBV16 with TRBJ2-5, with 12 bases lining up with TRBD2. The read is 4 residues too short to cover the CDR3 end, so that end is filled in from the germline J gene. In germline, CDR1 is SGHSA, CDR2 FRNQAP. CDR3 size: 17 residues. The V gene end was trimmed by 0 bases and the J gene end by 3 bases; junction bases not matched to a gene: 4. Full variable domain (rest looked up from reference TRBV16 and TRBJ2-5): NAGVIQTPRHKVTGKGQEATLWCEPISGHSAVFWYRQTIVQGLEFLTYFRNQAPIDDSGMPKERFSAQMPNQSHSTLKIQSTQPQDSAVYLCASSLDRDWGAQDTQYFGPGTRLLVL.

There are a few counts of this clone. Gene names denote mouse genes. The DNA ends 4 residues before the CDR3 does, and the rest of the CDR3 is filled in from the germline J gene. The chain couples TRBV14 to TRBJ2-1; 13 bases fit TRBD2. The J segment lost 3 bases and the V segment lost 4 bases, leaving 7 bases of the junction unmatched. Germline CDR1 SGHDT, CDR2 FRDEAV. The CDR3 loop spans 17 amino acids. CDR3 bases read: TGTGCCAGCAGTCCCGGGACTGGGGGGGAGTCCTATGCT. Its protein product is CASSPGTGGESYA. The whole CDR3 protein is CASSPGTGGESYAEQFF.

Regarding this clone: Gene and germline names: mouse. The read terminates 4 residues before the CDR3 end, so the remaining end is supplied by the germline J gene. Different DNA sequences within this sample yield the same CDR3. The rearrangement uses TRBV1 and TRBJ2-4; TRBD2 matches at 7 bases. Trimming at V came to 2 bases and at J to 1 base, leaving 0 bases not matched to a gene. The length of the CDR3 is 14 residues. Germline values: CDR1 NSQYPW, CDR2 LRSPGD (reference sequence). CDR3 sequence: CTCSATGGQNTLYF. CDR3 DNA, as far as it was read: TGCACCTGCAGTGCAACTGGGGGTCAAAAC.

As concerns this clone: Gene names refer to mouse genes. The CDR3 extends 4 residues past the end of the read, so its final part is completed from the germline J gene. Other DNA sequences in this specimen translate into the identical CDR3. This rearrangement joins TRBV13-2 to TRBJ2-7; the match to TRBD2 covers 14 bases. Germline CDR1 and CDR2: NNHNN and SYGAGS (reference sequence). The CDR3 contains 15 residues. This CDR3 is CASGDAGLGGHEQYF. CDR3 DNA (partial): TGTGCCAGCGGTGATGCGGGACTGGGGGGGCAT.

This clone has only a few counts. The genes are named according to mouse. The read terminates 4 residues before the CDR3 end, so the remaining end is supplied by the germline J gene. The sample holds other DNA sequences that translate to the same CDR3. V usage is TRBV31 and J usage is TRBJ1-2; D is perhaps TRBD1 (6 bases). The CDR3 runs 14 residues. Trimming removed 0 bases at V and 0 bases at J, with 8 bases between. Germline-derived CDR1 and CDR2 are GKSSPN and SITVG. The CDR3 loop is CAWSLQGANSDYTF. Partial CDR3 DNA: TGTGCCTGGAGTCTACAGGGAGCAAACTCC.

On this clone itself: The germline and genes are mouse ones. Coverage ceases 4 residues before the CDR3 finishes, and the germline J gene fills in the end. The genes are TRBV19 and TRBJ2-2; 7 bases match TRBD2. The CDR3 has 13 residues. From germline, CDR1 is FNHDT and CDR2 SITEND (reference sequence). V was clipped by 8 bases and J by 0 bases; unmatched bases: 1. The DNA read from the CDR3 is TGTGCCAGTGGACTGGCAAACACCGGG. Translated, it gives CASGLANTG. The entire CDR3 is CASGLANTGQLYF.

In the case of this clone: The genes are named according to mouse. The CDR3 goes on 4 residues after the read ends, and that part is filled in from the germline J gene. Distinct nucleotide sequences in the sample also encode this CDR3. The chain combines TRBV17 with TRBJ2-1, with 10 positions matching TRBD2. Germline V gene sequence: CDR1 MNHDT, CDR2 YYDKIL. The CDR3 sequence is 14 residues long. With 5 bases clipped from V and 4 bases from J, the junction kept 2 bases outside the gene matches. The DNA read from the CDR3 is TGTGCTAGCAGTCGGGACTGGGGTTATGCT. Residues: CASSRDWGYA. The full CDR3 protein is CASSRDWGYAEQFF.

Of note for this clone: Mouse germline and gene names are used. The DNA ends 4 residues before the CDR3 does, and the rest of the CDR3 is filled in from the germline J gene. V gene TRBV31 combines with J gene TRBJ1-2, with D perhaps TRBD1 (6 bases). Trimming stripped 0 bases from V and 3 bases from J, with 11 bases between. This CDR3 is 14 amino acids long. The germline gives CDR1 GKSSPN, CDR2 SITVG. The CDR3 protein is CAWSLRGGDSDYTF. The part of the CDR3 DNA that was read is TGTGCCTGGAGTCTAAGAGGGGGGGACTCC.

As regards this clone: Any gene name here is a mouse gene name. From the germline J gene comes the end of the CDR3, since the read stops 4 residues before it. V is TRBV19 and J is TRBJ2-1, with 10 bases lining up with TRBD1. The CDR3 loop spans 15 amino acids. In germline, CDR1 is FNHDT, CDR2 SITEND (reference sequence). J gave up 4 bases and V 2 bases, and 3 bases lay outside the gene matches. CDR3: CASSMADRGYAEQFF. The covered CDR3 bases are TGTGCCAGCAGTATGGCGGACAGGGGGTATGCT. Based on the CDR3 plus reference TRBV19 and TRBJ2-1, the full variable domain is GGIITQTPKFLIGQEGQKLTLKCQQNFNHDTMYWYRQDSGKGLRLIYYSITENDLQKGDLSEGYDASREKKSSFSLTVTSAQKNEMAVFLCASSMADRGYAEQFFGPGTRLTVL.

Points on this clone: Mouse names are used for the genes. The read falls 4 residues short of the CDR3 end, and the missing part is taken from the germline J gene. The same CDR3 also results from other DNA sequences found in this sample. J is TRBJ2-4 and V is TRBV13-1; the match to TRBD2 covers 8 bases. The CDR3 has 14 amino acids. Germline CDR1 and CDR2: NSHNY and SYGAGN. CDR3 DNA, as far as it was read: TGTGCCAGCAGTGATGGCTGGGGGGAAAAC. Residues: CASSDGWGEN. The entire CDR3 protein reads CASSDGWGENTLYF.

As for this clone: Mouse gene names apply. The CDR3 bases that were read are TGTGCCAGCGGTGATGAGGGGGTCTAT. As protein: CASGDEGVY. The full CDR3 protein is CASGDEGVYEQYF. V is TRBV13-2 and J is TRBJ2-7, with D maybe TRBD1 (6 bases). The read halts 4 residues ahead of the CDR3 end, with the missing end drawn from the germline J gene. The CDR3 sequence is 13 residues long. Germline V gene sequence: CDR1 NNHNN, CDR2 SYGAGS (reference sequence). The ends were cut back, 0 bases at V and 3 bases at J, with 7 bases in the middle.

There are a few counts of this clone. Germline and genes: mouse. The read is 4 residues too short to cover the CDR3 end, so that end is filled in from the germline J gene. The V and J genes are TRBV19 and TRBJ2-1; D might be TRBD2 (6 bases). Germline values: CDR1 FNHDT, CDR2 SITEND (reference sequence). The V gene lost 2 bases and the J gene lost 3 bases, with 12 bases spanning the gap. This CDR3 is built from 15 residues. CDR3: CASSIVVGVYAEQFF. The DNA read from the CDR3 is TGTGCCAGCAGTATCGTCGTGGGGGTCTATGCT.

This clone has only a few counts. Gene names refer to mouse genes. The read halts 4 residues ahead of the CDR3 end, with the missing end drawn from the germline J gene. The rearrangement uses TRBV17 and TRBJ2-4, with D perhaps matching TRBD2 (5 bases). CDR3 length equals 16 residues. The ends were cut back, 0 bases at V and 0 bases at J, with 10 bases in the middle. CDR1 is MNHDT and CDR2 is YYDKIL in the germline V gene. The CDR3 DNA, read in part, is TGTGCTAGCAGTAGAGAGTGGGGAGGTAGTCAAAAC. Translation gives CASSREWGGSQN. The complete CDR3 sequence is CASSREWGGSQNTLYF.